A selection of T cell receptor beta chains follows, all from one sample in a study of CD8 T cells in ankylosing spondylitis. In TCRdb, the 5' RACE reads were re-called with MiXCR into one record per CDR3 protein. The sample carries approximately 540,000 distinct CDR3 sequences, approximately 11% recorded once. Input material: blood, either unsorted or a sorted T cell fraction (not recorded which). All receptors come from a male donor with ankylosing spondylitis. CDR3s include the opening cysteine and the closing phenylalanine or tryptophan.

J,V,CDR3
TRBJ2-5,TRBV6-5,CASSYPPANQETQYF
TRBJ2-7,TRBV3-1,CASSQIQGSEQYF
TRBJ1-1,TRBV15,CATREWRNTEAFF
TRBJ1-3,TRBV2,CASSGTGGRNTIYF
TRBJ2-3,TRBV24-1,CATSETSGTTDTQYF
TRBJ1-1,TRBV5-1,CASSFIPGRDTEAFF
TRBJ1-6,TRBV12-3/TRBV12-4,CASSLLQGDSPLHF
TRBJ2-7,TRBV11-2,CASSRGGVGYEQYF
TRBJ1-6,TRBV20-1,CSARGDSRLSNSPLHF
TRBJ1-5,TRBV20-1,CSAIDTFGLAQHF
TRBJ2-1,TRBV7-2,CASRRTSGTYNEQFF
TRBJ1-3,TRBV10-1,CASTGASGNTIYF
TRBJ2-3,TRBV5-1,CASSLGASWKTDTQYF
TRBJ2-1,TRBV11-1,CASSSIRSRYNEQFF
TRBJ2-5,TRBV7-9,CASSLAGTETQYF
TRBJ2-4,TRBV5-6,CASSPSGRVAKNIQYF
TRBJ2-1,TRBV3-1,CASSPGVAGASEQFF
TRBJ2-1,TRBV24-1,CTTSDLGTSPNEQFF
TRBJ2-1,TRBV20-1,CRIQGAYNEQFF
TRBJ2-7,TRBV3-1,CASSSTSGSGYEQYF
TRBJ1-4,TRBV4-1,CASSPRQGLGATNEKLFF
TRBJ2-1,TRBV19,CASSIVGDDNEQFF
TRBJ2-2,TRBV20-1,CSAIPGQGTGELFF
TRBJ2-2,TRBV5-1,CASSLLFIAGLTGELFF
TRBJ2-1,TRBV7-8,CASSLGGDSASEQFF
TRBJ2-2,TRBV18,CASSPTGPNTGELFF
TRBJ2-1,TRBV4-2,CASSQDRALAGGPYNEQFF
TRBJ2-4,TRBV27,CASSSHLAKNIQYF
TRBJ2-1,TRBV12-3/TRBV12-4,CASRPLGTSNEQFF
TRBJ2-3,TRBV14,CASSQDRTNLATQYF
TRBJ2-3,TRBV7-2,CASSLTRDYVTDTQYF
TRBJ2-5,TRBV29-1,CSVAVAGTQETQYF
TRBJ2-3,TRBV20-1,CSAASGYSSTDTQYF
TRBJ2-7,TRBV20-1,CSARVKGTSGRYEQYF
TRBJ2-4,TRBV29-1,CSVAPNLIKNIQYF
TRBJ1-1,TRBV10-3,CAIKEPNTEAFF
TRBJ1-3,TRBV12-3/TRBV12-4,CASRPGGSGNTIYF
TRBJ2-7,TRBV7-9,CASSPVLLYEQYF
TRBJ2-7,TRBV20-1,CSASPSASPYEQYF
TRBJ1-1,TRBV15,CATSNRAGSKHTEAFF
TRBJ2-5,TRBV5-4,CTSSLDRGGETQYF
TRBJ1-4,TRBV12-3/TRBV12-4,CASSSLGTGFRGEKLFF
TRBJ2-1,TRBV27,CASSLGAGIPNEQFF
TRBJ2-1,TRBV20-1,CSARGPGDSYNEQFF
TRBJ2-5,TRBV7-2,CASSLGGTGGQETQYF
TRBJ1-4,TRBV7-9,CASSKRTGQEKLFF
TRBJ2-1,TRBV25-1,CASTSRDRGRNEQFF
TRBJ2-2,TRBV2,CASNDRDANTGELFF
TRBJ2-3,TRBV3-1,CASSQAGASGRKADTQYF
TRBJ2-1,TRBV2,CASSGLALAALHNEQFF
TRBJ2-3,TRBV7-2,CASSSTPGTPPDTQYF
TRBJ2-1,TRBV12-5,CASGPGGTTYNEQFF
TRBJ1-2,TRBV7-9,CASSLYTQDGYTF